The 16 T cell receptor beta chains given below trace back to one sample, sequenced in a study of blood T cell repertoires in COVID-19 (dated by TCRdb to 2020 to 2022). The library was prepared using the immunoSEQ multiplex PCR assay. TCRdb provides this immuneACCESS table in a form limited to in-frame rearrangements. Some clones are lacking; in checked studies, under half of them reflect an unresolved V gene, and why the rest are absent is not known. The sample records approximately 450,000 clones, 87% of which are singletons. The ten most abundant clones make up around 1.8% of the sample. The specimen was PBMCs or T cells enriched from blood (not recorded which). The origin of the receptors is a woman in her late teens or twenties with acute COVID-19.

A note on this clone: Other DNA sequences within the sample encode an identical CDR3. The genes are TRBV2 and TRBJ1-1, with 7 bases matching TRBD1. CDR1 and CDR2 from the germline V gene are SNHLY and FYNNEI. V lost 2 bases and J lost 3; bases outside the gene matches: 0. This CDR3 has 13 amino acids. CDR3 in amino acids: CASSEQGDTEAFF. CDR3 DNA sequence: TGTGCCAGCAGTGAACAGGGGGACACTGAAGCTTTCTTT.

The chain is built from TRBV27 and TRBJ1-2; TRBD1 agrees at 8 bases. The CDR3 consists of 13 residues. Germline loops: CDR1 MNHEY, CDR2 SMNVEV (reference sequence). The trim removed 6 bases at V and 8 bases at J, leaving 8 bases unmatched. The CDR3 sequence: CASSPQGAGGYTF. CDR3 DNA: TGTGCCAGCAGCCCTCAGGGGGCTGGAGGCTACACCTTC.

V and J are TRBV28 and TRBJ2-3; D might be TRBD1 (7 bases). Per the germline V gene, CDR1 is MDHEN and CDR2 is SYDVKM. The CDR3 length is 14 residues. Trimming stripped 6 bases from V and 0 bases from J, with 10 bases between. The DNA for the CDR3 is TGTGCCAGCAGCCAGGGGGGTAGCACAGATACGCAGTATTTT. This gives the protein CASSQGGSTDTQYF. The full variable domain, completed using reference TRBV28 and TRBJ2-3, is DVKVTQSSRYLVKRTGEKVFLECVQDMDHENMFWYRQDPGLGLRLIYFSYDVKMKEKGDIPEGYSVSREKKERFSLILESASTNQTSMYLCASSQGGSTDTQYFGPGTRLTVL.

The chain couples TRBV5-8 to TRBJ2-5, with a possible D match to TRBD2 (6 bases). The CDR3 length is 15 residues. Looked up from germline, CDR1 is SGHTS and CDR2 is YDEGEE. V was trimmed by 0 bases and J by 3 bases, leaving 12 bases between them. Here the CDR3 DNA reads TGTGCCAGCAGCTTGGGGCCGGGCGGGGAAGAGACCCAGTACTTC. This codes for CASSLGPGGEETQYF. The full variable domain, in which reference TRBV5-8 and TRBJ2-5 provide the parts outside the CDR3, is EAGVTQSPTHLIKTRGQQATLRCSPISGHTSVYWYQQALGLGLQFLLWYDEGEERNRGNFPPRFSGRQFPNYSSELNVNALELEDSALYLCASSLGPGGEETQYFGPGTRLLVL.

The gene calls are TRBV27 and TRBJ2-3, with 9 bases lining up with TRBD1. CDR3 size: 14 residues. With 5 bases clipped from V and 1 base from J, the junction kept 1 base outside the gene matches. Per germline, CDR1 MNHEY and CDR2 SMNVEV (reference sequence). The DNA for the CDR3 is TGTGCCAGCAGTCGGACAGGGGGCACAGATACGCAGTATTTT. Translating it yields CASSRTGGTDTQYF.

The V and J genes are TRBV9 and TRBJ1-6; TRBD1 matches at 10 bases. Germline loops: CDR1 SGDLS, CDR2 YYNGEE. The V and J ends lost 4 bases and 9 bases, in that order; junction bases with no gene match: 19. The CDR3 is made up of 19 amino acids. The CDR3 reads CASSSQSGTGVLRPSPLHF. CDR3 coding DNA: TGTGCCAGCAGCTCGCAATCCGGGACAGGGGTCCTACGACCTTCACCCCTCCACTTT.

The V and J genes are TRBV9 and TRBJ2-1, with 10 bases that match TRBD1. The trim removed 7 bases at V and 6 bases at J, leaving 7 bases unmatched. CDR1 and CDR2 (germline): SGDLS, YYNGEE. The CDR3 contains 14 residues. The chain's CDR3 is CASAGQGRVNEQFF. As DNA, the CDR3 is TGTGCCAGCGCGGGACAGGGGAGGGTCAATGAGCAGTTCTTC.

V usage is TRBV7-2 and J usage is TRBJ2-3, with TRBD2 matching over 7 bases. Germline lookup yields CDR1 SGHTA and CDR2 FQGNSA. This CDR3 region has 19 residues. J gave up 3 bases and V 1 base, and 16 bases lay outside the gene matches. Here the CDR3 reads CASSLVASGEGGRTDTQYF. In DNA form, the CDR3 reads TGTGCCAGCAGCTTAGTTGCTAGCGGAGAAGGCGGTAGGACAGATACGCAGTATTTT.

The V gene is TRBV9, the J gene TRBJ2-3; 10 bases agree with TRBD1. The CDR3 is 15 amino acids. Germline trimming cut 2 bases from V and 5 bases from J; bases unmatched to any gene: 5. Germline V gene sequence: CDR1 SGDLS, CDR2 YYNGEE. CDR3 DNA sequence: TGTGCCAGCAGCGTGCCGGGACAGGGGAAAGATACGCAGTATTTT. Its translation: CASSVPGQGKDTQYF.

This CDR3 reads CASSSPGLKNTEAFF. Written as DNA, the CDR3 is TGTGCCAGCAGCTCGCCGGGACTTAAGAACACTGAAGCTTTCTTT. The chain joins TRBV5-4 to TRBJ1-1, with D possibly being TRBD1 (5 bases). The V and J ends lost 3 bases and 1 base respectively, with 13 bases between them. CDR1 SGHNT and CDR2 YYREEE come from the germline V gene (reference sequence). This CDR3 comprises 15 residues.

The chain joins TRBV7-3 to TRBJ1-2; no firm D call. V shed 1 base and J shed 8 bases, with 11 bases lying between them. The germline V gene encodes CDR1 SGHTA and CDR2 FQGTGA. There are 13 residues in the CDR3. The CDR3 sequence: CASSLNPVLGYTF. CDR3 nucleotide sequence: TGTGCCAGCAGCTTAAATCCGGTTTTAGGCTACACCTTC.

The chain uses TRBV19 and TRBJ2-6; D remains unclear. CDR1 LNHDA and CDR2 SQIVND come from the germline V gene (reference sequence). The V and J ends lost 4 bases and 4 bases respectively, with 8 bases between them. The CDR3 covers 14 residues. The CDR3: CASSTRSGANVLTF. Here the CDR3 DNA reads TGTGCCAGTAGTACTAGATCCGGGGCCAACGTCCTGACTTTC.

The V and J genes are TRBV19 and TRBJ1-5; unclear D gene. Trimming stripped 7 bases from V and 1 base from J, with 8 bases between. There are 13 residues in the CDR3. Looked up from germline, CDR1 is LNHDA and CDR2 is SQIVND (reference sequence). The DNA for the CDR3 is TGTGCCAGTACGGGTGAGAGCAATCAGCCCCAGCATTTT. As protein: CASTGESNQPQHF.

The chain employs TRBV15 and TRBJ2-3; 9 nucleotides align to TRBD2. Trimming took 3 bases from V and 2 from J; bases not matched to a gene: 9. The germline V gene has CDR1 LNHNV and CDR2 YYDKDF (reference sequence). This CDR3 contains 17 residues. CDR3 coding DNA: TGTGCCACCAGCAGTGACGTCCTAGCGGGGCTCACAGATACGCAGTATTTT. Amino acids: CATSSDVLAGLTDTQYF. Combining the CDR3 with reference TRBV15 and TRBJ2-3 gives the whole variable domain DAMVIQNPRYQVTQFGKPVTLSCSQTLNHNVMYWYQQKSSQAPKLLFHYYDKDFNNEADTPDNFQSRRPNTSFCFLDIRSPGLGDTAMYLCATSSDVLAGLTDTQYFGPGTRLTVL.

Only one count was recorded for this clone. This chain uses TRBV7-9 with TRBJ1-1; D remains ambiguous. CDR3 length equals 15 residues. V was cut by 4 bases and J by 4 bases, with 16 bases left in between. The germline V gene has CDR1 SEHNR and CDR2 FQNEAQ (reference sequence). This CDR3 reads CASSSPRGGPTEAFF. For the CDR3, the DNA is TGTGCCAGCAGCTCACCCCGGGGAGGGCCCACTGAAGCTTTCTTT.

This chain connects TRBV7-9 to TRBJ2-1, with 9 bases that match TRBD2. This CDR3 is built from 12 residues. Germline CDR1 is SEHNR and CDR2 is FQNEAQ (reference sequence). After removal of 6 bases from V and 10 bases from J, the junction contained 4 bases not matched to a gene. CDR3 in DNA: TGTGCCAGCAGTAGACTAGCGGAAGAGCAGTTCTTC. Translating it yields CASSRLAEEQFF.